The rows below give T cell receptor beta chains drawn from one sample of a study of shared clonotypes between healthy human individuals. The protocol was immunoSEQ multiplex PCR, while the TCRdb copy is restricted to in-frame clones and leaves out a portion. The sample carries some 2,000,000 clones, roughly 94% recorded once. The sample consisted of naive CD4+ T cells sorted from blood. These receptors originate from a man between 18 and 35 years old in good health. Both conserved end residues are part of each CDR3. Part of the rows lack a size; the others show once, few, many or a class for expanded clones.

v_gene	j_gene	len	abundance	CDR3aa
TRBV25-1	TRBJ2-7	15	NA	CASRKGEPSLSEQYF
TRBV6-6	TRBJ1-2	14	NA	CASLPRDRGHGYTF
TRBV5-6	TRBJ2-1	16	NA	CASSFELAPSYNEQFF
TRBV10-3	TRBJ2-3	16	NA	CAITLTSGMLTDTQYF
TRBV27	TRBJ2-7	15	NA	CASSFRTGGAYEQYF
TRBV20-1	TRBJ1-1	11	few	CSAGQNTEAFF
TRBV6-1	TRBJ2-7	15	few	CASSEGLAASYEQYF
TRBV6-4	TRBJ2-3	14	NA	CASSVSLWGDTQYF
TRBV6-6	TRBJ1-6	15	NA	CASSYIGQGHSPLHF
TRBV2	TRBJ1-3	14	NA	CASNPQVLGNTIYF
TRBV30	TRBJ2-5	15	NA	CAASKGAGGKETQYF
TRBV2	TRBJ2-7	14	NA	CASINQDRTGEQYF
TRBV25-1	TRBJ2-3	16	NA	CASSEYPAGITDTQYF
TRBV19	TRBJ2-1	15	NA	CASSIGGRNYNEQFF
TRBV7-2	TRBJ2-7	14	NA	CASSFSWINYEQYF
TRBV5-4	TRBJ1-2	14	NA	CASSLGGINYGYTF
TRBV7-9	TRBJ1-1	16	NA	CASSSQLSGTNTEAFF
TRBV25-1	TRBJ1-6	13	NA	CASSPGSSSPLHF
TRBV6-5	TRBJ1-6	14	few	CASSSRALNSPLHF
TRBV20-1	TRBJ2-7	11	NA	CSATRSVEQYF
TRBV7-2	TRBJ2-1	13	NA	CASSLERGNEQFF
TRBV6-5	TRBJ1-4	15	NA	CASRTSGATNEKLFF
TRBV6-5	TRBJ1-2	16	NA	CASSYSISGGGYGYTF
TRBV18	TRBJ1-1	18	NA	CASSSGTGGGFRNTEAFF
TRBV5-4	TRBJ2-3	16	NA	CASSPLAGGLPDTQYF
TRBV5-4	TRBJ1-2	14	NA	CASSLGATNYGYTF
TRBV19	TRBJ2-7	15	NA	CASSIGPGLAYEQYF
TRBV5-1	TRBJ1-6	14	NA	CASSPRQETSPLHF
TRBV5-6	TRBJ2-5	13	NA	CASSPSGPETQYF
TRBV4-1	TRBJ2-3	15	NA	CASSQAGGGPDTQYF
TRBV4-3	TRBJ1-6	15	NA	CASSQDGQNNSPLHF
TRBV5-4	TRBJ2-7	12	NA	CASSQKRGDQYF
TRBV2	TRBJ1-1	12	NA	CASSGTVTEAFF
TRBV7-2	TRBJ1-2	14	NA	CASSLEGRDGGYTF
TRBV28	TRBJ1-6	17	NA	CAIRGDRPSSYNSPLHF
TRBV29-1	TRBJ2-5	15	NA	CSVEAEAMVWETQYF
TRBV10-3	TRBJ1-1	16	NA	CAIRVDRGVHAEGAFF
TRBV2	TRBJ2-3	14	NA	CASRALVYSDTQYF
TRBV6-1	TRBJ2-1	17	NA	CASSESTGWSSYNEQFF
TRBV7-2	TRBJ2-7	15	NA	CASSRGQGISGEQYF
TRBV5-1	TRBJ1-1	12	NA	CASSLVGTEAFF
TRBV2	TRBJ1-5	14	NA	CASTKRGVNSAQHF
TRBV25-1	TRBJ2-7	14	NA	CASSELGNSYEQYF
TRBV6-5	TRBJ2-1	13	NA	CAIAGGPANEQFF
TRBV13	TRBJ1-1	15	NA	CASSLRQGWNTEAFF
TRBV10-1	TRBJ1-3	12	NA	CASKNSGNTIYF
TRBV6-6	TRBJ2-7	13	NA	CASSYQMGYEQYF
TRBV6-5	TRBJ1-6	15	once	CASSYSTGGNSPLHF
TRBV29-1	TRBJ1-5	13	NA	CSVLDGNNQPQHF
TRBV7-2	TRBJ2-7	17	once	CASSFVSGQPSSYEQYF
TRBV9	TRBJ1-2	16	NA	CASSVAQAEYNYGYTF
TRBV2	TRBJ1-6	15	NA	CASRQSDRPNSPLHF
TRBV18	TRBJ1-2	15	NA	CASSLSGTGVYGYTF
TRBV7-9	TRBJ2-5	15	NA	CASSSGQGVGETQYF
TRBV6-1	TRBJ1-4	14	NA	CAVGHGGPGEKLFF
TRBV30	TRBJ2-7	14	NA	CAWNKGLAGAEQYF
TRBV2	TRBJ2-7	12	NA	CASSGLSYEQYF
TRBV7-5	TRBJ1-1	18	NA	CARSLAGAGGNSDTEAFF
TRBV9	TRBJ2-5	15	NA	CASSLSGTGKETQYF